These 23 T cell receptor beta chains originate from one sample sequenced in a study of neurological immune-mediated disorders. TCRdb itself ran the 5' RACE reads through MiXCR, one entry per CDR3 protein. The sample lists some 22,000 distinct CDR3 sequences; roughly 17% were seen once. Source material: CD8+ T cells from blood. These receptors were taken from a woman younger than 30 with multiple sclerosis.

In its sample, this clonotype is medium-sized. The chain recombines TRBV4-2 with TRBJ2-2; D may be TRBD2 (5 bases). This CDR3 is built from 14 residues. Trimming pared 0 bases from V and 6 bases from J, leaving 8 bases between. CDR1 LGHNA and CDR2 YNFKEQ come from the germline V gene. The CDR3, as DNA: TGTGCCAGCAGCCAAGATCGGGGTCCCGGGGAGCTGTTTTTT. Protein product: CASSQDRGPGELFF.

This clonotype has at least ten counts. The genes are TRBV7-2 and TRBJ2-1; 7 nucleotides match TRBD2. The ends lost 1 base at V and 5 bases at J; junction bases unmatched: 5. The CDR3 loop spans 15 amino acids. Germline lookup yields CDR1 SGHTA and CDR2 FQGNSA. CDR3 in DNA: TGTGCCAGCAGCTTAGTTGCGGGAGCCCACAATGAGCAGTTCTTC. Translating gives CASSLVAGAHNEQFF.

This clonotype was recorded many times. CDR3 DNA sequence: TGTGCCAGCAGCCATCAGAACCCGGAAGCTTTCTTT. It yields the protein CASSHQNPEAFF. The V and J genes are TRBV7-9 and TRBJ1-1; no clear D. V gave up 5 bases and J gave up 8 bases, with 12 bases separating them. The CDR3 extends over 12 amino acids. Germline V gives CDR1 SEHNR, CDR2 FQNEAQ (reference sequence).

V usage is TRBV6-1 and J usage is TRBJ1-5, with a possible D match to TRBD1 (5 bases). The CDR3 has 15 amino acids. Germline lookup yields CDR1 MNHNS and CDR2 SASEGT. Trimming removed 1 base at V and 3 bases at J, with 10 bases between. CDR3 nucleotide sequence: TGTGCCAGCAGTGAAGTGCAGGGACCCAATCAGCCCCAGCATTTT. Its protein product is CASSEVQGPNQPQHF.

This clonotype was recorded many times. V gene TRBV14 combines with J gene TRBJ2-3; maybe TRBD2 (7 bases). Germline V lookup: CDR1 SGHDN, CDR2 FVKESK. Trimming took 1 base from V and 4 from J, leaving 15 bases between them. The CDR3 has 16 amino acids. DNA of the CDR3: TGTGCCAGCAGCCAAGTCCCCGGGGGGCCTCCAGATACGCAGTATTTT. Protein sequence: CASSQVPGGPPDTQYF.

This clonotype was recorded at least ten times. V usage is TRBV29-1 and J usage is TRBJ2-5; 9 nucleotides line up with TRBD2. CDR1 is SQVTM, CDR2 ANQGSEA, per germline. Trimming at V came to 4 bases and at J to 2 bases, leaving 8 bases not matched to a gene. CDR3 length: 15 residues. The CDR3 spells CSVGASGTIQETQYF. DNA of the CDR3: TGCAGCGTTGGGGCTAGCGGGACGATACAAGAGACCCAGTACTTC.

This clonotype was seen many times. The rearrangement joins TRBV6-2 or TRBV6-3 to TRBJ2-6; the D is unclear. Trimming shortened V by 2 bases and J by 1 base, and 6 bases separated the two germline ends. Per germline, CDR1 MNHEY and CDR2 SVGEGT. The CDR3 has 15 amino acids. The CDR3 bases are TGTGCCAGCAGTTACAGGGAATCTGGGGCCAACGTCCTGACTTTC. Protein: CASSYRESGANVLTF.

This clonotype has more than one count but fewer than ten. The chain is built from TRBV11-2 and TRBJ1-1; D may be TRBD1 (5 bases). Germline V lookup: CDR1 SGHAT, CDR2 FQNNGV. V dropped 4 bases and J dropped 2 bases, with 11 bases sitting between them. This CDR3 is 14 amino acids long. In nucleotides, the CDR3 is TGTGCCAGCAGCTCCGGACACCTTAACACTGAAGCTTTCTTT. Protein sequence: CASSSGHLNTEAFF.

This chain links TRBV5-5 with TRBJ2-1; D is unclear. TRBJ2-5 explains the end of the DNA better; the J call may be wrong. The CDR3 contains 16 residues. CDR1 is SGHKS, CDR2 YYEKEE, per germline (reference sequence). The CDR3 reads CASSLVYSGRAETQYF. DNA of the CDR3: TGTGCCAGCAGCTTGGTATACTCAGGACGAGCAGAGACCCAGTACTTC.

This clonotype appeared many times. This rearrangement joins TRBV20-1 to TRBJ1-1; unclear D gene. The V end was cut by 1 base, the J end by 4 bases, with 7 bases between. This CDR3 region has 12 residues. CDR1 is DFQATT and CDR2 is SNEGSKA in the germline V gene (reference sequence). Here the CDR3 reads CSARAGVTEAFF. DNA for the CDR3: TGCAGTGCTAGAGCTGGGGTCACTGAAGCTTTCTTT.

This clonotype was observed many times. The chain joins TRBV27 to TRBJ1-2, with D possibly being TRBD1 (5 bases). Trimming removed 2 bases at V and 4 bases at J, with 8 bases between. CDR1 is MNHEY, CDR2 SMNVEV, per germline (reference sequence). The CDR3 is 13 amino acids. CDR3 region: CASSLGGSYGYTF. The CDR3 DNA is TGTGCCAGCAGTTTAGGGGGAAGCTATGGCTACACCTTC.

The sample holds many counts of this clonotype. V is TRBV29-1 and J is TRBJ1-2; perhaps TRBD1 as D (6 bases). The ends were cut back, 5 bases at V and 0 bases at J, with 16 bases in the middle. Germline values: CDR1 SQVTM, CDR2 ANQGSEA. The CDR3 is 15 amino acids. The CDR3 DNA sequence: TGCAGCGTTCGGGACACACAACTAGCTAACTATGGCTACACCTTC. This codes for CSVRDTQLANYGYTF.

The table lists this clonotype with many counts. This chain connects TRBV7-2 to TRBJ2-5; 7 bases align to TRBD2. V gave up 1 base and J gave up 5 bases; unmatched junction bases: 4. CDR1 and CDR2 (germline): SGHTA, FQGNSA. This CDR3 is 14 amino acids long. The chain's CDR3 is CASSLVGGGETQYF. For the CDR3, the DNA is TGTGCCAGCAGCTTAGTGGGGGGAGGGGAGACCCAGTACTTC.

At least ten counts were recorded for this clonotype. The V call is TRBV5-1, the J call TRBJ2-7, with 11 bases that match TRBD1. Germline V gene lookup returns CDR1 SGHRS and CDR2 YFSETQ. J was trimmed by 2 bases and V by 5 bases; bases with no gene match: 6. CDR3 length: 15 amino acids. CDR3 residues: CASSAGTGGPYEQYV. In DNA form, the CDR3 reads TGCGCCAGCAGTGCCGGGACAGGGGGTCCCTACGAGCAGTACGTC.

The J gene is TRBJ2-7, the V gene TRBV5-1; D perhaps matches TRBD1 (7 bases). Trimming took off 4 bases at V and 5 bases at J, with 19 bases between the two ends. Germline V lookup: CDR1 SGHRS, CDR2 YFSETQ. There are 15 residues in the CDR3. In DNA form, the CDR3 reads TGCGCCAGCAGCCCGGAGGGACAGCGATGGGACGAGCAGTACTTC. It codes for CASSPEGQRWDEQYF.

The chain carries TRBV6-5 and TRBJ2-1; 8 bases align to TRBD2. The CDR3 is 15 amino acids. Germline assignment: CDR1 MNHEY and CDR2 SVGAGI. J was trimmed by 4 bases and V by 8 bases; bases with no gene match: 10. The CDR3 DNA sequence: TGTGCCAGCCGACTGTTGGGCGGGGGGTACAATGAGCAGTTCTTC. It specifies CASRLLGGGYNEQFF.

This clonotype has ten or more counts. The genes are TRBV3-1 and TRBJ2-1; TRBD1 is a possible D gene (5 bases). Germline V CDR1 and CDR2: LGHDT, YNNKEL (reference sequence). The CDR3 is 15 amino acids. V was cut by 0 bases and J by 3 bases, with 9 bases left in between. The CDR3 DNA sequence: TGTGCCAGCAGCCAAGAGGAGACAGTCTACAATGAGCAGTTCTTC. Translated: CASSQEETVYNEQFF.

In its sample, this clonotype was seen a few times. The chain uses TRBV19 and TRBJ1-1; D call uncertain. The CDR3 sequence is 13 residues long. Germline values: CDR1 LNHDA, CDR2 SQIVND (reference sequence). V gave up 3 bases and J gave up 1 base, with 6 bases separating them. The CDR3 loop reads CASSINGNTEAFF. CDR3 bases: TGTGCCAGTAGTATTAATGGGAACACTGAAGCTTTCTTT.

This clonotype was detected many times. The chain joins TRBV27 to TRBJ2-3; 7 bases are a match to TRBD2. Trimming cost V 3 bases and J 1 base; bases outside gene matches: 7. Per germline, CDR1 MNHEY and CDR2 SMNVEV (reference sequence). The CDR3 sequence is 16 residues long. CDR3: CASSFFAGDGTDTQYF. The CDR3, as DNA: TGTGCCAGCAGTTTTTTCGCGGGGGATGGCACAGATACGCAGTATTTT.

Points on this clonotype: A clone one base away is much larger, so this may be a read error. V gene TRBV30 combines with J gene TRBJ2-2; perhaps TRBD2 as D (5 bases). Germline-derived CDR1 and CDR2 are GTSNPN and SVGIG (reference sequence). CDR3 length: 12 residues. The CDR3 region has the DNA TGTGCCGGGAGTCTCGGGGCCGGGGAGCTGTTTTTT. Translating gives CAGSLGAGELFF. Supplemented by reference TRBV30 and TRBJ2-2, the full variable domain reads SQTIHQWPATLVQPVGSPLSLECTVEGTSNPNLYWYRQAAGRGLQLLFYSVGIGQISSEVPQNLSASRPQDRQFILSSKKLLLSDSGFYLCAGSLGAGELFFGEGSRLTVL.

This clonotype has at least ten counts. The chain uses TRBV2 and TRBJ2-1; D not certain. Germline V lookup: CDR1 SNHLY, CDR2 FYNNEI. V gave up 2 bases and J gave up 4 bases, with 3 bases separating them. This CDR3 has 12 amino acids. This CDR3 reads CASSEPYNEQFF. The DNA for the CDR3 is TGTGCCAGCAGTGAACCGTACAATGAGCAGTTCTTC.

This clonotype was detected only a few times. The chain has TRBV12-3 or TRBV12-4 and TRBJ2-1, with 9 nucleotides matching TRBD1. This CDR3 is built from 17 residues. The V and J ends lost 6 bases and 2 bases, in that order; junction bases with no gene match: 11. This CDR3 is CASSPRYRDRAYNEQFF. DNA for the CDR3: TGTGCCAGCAGCCCCCGATACCGGGACAGGGCCTACAATGAGCAGTTCTTC.

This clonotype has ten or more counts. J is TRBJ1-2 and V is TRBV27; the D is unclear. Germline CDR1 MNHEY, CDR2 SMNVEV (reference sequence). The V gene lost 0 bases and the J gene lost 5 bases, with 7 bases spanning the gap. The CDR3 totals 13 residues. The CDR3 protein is CASSLSAGYGYTF. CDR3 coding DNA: TGTGCCAGCAGTTTATCGGCCGGGTATGGCTACACCTTC.